This entry lists 32 T cell receptor beta chains sequenced from one sample in a study of blood T cell repertoires in COVID-19. Sequenced by immunoSEQ multiplex PCR; TCRdb stores in-frame clones only, minus some. The sample shows 90,000 to 120,000 clones, roughly 71% of them seen only once. The sequenced sample was peripheral blood. The receptor set was obtained from a man aged 80 or over with acute or convalescent COVID-19.

A single count supports this clone. The chain employs TRBV7-9 and TRBJ2-3, with 9 bases identical to TRBD1. V shed 5 bases and J 5 bases; nucleotides not matched to a gene: 8. In germline, CDR1 is SEHNR, CDR2 FQNEAQ (reference sequence). The CDR3 extends over 15 amino acids. CDR3 sequence: CASSPGTGFGDTQYF. The CDR3 DNA is TGTGCCAGCAGCCCCGGGACAGGGTTTGGAGATACGCAGTATTTT.

The rearrangement uses TRBV5-5 and TRBJ2-1, with 8 bases fitting TRBD2. Germline CDR1 and CDR2: SGHKS and YYEKEE (reference sequence). The CDR3 runs 15 residues. V lost 0 bases, J lost 3 bases, and 2 bases stayed unmatched. For the CDR3, the DNA is TGTGCCAGCAGCTTGGTTAGCGGGAACTACAATGAGCAGTTCTTC. Protein sequence: CASSLVSGNYNEQFF. The whole variable domain, filled in from reference TRBV5-5 and TRBJ2-1, reads DAGVTQSPTHLIKTRGQQVTLRCSPISGHKSVSWYQQVLGQGPQFIFQYYEKEERGRGNFPDRFSARQFPNYSSELNVNALLLGDSALYLCASSLVSGNYNEQFFGPGTRLTVL.

V is TRBV2 and J is TRBJ1-4; possible D gene TRBD1, 5 bases. Germline lookup yields CDR1 SNHLY and CDR2 FYNNEI. The ends were cut back, 8 bases at V and 7 bases at J, with 14 bases in the middle. This CDR3 is 13 amino acids long. CDR3 in DNA: TGTGCCAGCCAAGCTGGGGGGGGTGAAAAACTGTTTTTT. Translation gives CASQAGGGEKLFF. Drawing the rest from reference TRBV2 and TRBJ1-4, the complete variable domain is EPEVTQTPSHQVTQMGQEVILRCVPISNHLYFYWYRQILGQKVEFLVSFYNNEISEKSEIFDDQFSVERPDGSNFTLKIRSTKLEDSAMYFCASQAGGGEKLFFGSGTQLSVL.

The V gene is TRBV4-1, the J gene TRBJ2-3, with TRBD2 as a possible D gene (5 bases). Germline CDR1 MGHRA, CDR2 YSYEKL. The CDR3 consists of 16 residues. V was shortened by 1 base and J by 7 bases, with 18 bases between the two germline ends. Here the CDR3 DNA reads TGCGCCAGCAGCCAAGCGTCTAGCCCCGATCCCAATACGCAGTATTTT. It translates to CASSQASSPDPNTQYF.

The rearrangement uses TRBV11-3 and TRBJ2-7; possible D gene TRBD2, 5 bases. This CDR3 region has 12 residues. CDR1 and CDR2 (germline): SGHNT, YENEEA. The V end lost 5 bases, the J end lost 6 bases, and 11 bases lay between the germline ends. This chain's CDR3 is CASSDPRGEQYF. DNA of the CDR3: TGTGCCAGCAGCGATCCCCGGGGCGAGCAGTACTTC.

The chain employs TRBV7-6 and TRBJ2-1; the D is unclear. With 6 bases removed from V and 6 bases from J, the gap between germline ends came to 15 bases. CDR3 length equals 14 residues. Per germline, CDR1 SGHVS and CDR2 FNYEAQ. This chain's CDR3 is CASSIGLGSNEQFF. The DNA of the CDR3 is TGTGCCAGCAGTATCGGCCTAGGCAGCAATGAGCAGTTCTTC.

The chain employs TRBV27 and TRBJ2-5, with 12 bases that match TRBD2. V shed 2 bases and J 4 bases; nucleotides not matched to a gene: 8. The CDR3 spans 17 residues. Germline loops: CDR1 MNHEY, CDR2 SMNVEV (reference sequence). The CDR3, as DNA: TGTGCCAGCAGTTTACAGAGTGGACTAGCGGGACGAGAGACCCAGTACTTC. Encoded protein: CASSLQSGLAGRETQYF.

The V and J genes are TRBV20-1 and TRBJ2-7, with TRBD2 matching over 7 bases. Germline lookup yields CDR1 DFQATT and CDR2 SNEGSKA (reference sequence). The CDR3 is 14 amino acids. The V segment lost 3 bases and the J segment 7 bases; nucleotides outside the gene matches: 12. In DNA form, the CDR3 reads TGCAGTGCTAGTACACAGAGACTAGCCCGAGAGCAGTACTTC. Translated: CSASTQRLAREQYF.

This clone was found once. V and J are TRBV5-4 and TRBJ2-3, with D possibly TRBD2 on 6 matching bases. V lost 2 bases to trimming and J lost 0 bases, with 10 bases between them. Germline values: CDR1 SGHNT, CDR2 YYREEE (reference sequence). The CDR3 has 15 residues. CDR3 loop: CASSFGGTSTDTQYF. The CDR3 bases are TGTGCCAGCAGCTTTGGAGGGACTAGCACAGATACGCAGTATTTT. The full variable domain, in which reference TRBV5-4 and TRBJ2-3 provide the parts outside the CDR3, is ETGVTQSPTHLIKTRGQQVTLRCSSQSGHNTVSWYQQALGQGPQFIFQYYREEENGRGNFPPRFSGLQFPNYSSELNVNALELDDSALYLCASSFGGTSTDTQYFGPGTRLTVL.

The chain is built from TRBV3-1 (or the pseudogene TRBV3-2) and TRBJ1-4; D ambiguous. Per the germline V gene, CDR1 is LGHDT and CDR2 is YNNKEL (reference sequence). The CDR3 has 15 amino acids. V gave up 0 bases and J gave up 8 bases, with 13 bases separating them. The CDR3 protein is CASSQDGLVTEKLFF. The CDR3 DNA reads as TGTGCCAGCAGCCAAGACGGACTAGTAACAGAAAAACTGTTTTTT.

This clone was seen more than once but under ten times. The chain recombines TRBV3-1 (or the pseudogene TRBV3-2) with TRBJ2-7; D is perhaps TRBD1 (6 bases). Trimming removed 0 bases at V and 6 bases at J, with 15 bases between. The CDR3 covers 15 residues. In germline, CDR1 is LGHDT, CDR2 YNNKEL (reference sequence). The CDR3 here is CASSQEGGQTSEQYF. The CDR3 DNA reads TGTGCCAGCAGCCAAGAAGGAGGACAGACTTCCGAGCAGTACTTC.

The chain recombines TRBV7-2 with TRBJ2-7; 9 bases are shared with TRBD1. V lost 3 bases, J lost 2 bases, and 8 bases stayed unmatched. This CDR3 has 16 residues. Germline CDR1 reads SGHTA; CDR2 reads FQGNSA. The CDR3 region is CASSFILGQGAYEQYF. DNA for the CDR3: TGTGCCAGCAGCTTCATTTTGGGACAGGGCGCCTACGAGCAGTACTTC. The full variable domain, with the rest looked up from reference TRBV7-2 and TRBJ2-7, is GAGVSQSPSNKVTEKGKDVELRCDPISGHTALYWYRQSLGQGLEFLIYFQGNSAPDKSGLPSDRFSAERTGGSVSTLTIQRTQQEDSAVYLCASSFILGQGAYEQYFGPGTRLTVT.

The sample holds one count of this clone. This sequence joins TRBV5-4 and TRBJ2-2; 9 nucleotides match TRBD1. Looked up from germline, CDR1 is SGHNT and CDR2 is YYREEE (reference sequence). The V gene end was trimmed by 4 bases and the J gene end by 1 base; junction bases not matched to a gene: 5. This CDR3 is built from 16 residues. CDR3 nucleotide sequence: TGTGCCAGCAGCAAGACAGGGGGGGAGAACACCGGGGAGCTGTTTTTT. Protein: CASSKTGGENTGELFF.

The chain is built from TRBV7-8 and TRBJ2-5; 11 nucleotides agree with TRBD2. The CDR3 sequence is 17 residues long. Germline V gives CDR1 SGHVS, CDR2 FQNEAQ. V lost 4 bases to trimming and J lost 0 bases; unmatched junction nucleotides: 7. The CDR3 loop is CASSWESSGRYQETQYF. The DNA of the CDR3 is TGTGCCAGCAGCTGGGAGTCTAGCGGGAGGTACCAAGAGACCCAGTACTTC. The complete variable domain, with remaining parts taken from reference TRBV7-8 and TRBJ2-5, reads GAGVSQSPRYKVAKRGQDVALRCDPISGHVSLFWYQQALGQGPEFLTYFQNEAQLDKSGLPSDRFFAERPEGSVSTLKIQRTQQEDSAVYLCASSWESSGRYQETQYFGPGTRLLVL.

This sequence joins TRBV6-2 or TRBV6-3 and TRBJ2-7; 7 nucleotides match TRBD1. CDR1 is MNHEY and CDR2 is SVGEGT in the germline V gene. The CDR3 totals 14 residues. V trimming: 4 bases; J trimming: 4 bases; junction bases outside the gene matches: 7. The CDR3 region is CASSSEGAAYEQYF. The CDR3 nucleotides are TGTGCCAGCAGTTCAGAGGGGGCGGCTTACGAGCAGTACTTC.

J is TRBJ2-7 and V is TRBV7-9; possible D gene TRBD1, 5 bases. Trimming left V 1 base short and J 1 base short, with 11 bases between. The length of the CDR3 is 15 residues. Germline CDR1 SEHNR, CDR2 FQNEAQ (reference sequence). The CDR3 bases are TGTGCCAGCAGCTTAGAACGAGACAGTTCCTACGAGCAGTACTTC. Translated: CASSLERDSSYEQYF.

Comments on this clone: The junction departs from the called germline gene at one end, perhaps through a read error. The V gene is TRBV20-1, the J gene TRBJ1-2, with a weak D call TRBD1 (6 bases). This CDR3 comprises 8 residues. The germline V gene has CDR1 DFQATT and CDR2 SNEGSKA (reference sequence). CDR3 in DNA: TGCAGTGCTGTGGGGGCTATCTTC. Its translation: CSAVGAIF.

J is TRBJ2-5 and V is TRBV2; 12 bases line up with TRBD2. Unmatched junction bases numbered 7, after V lost 6 bases and J lost 5 bases. CDR1 SNHLY and CDR2 FYNNEI come from the germline V gene. The CDR3 length is 15 residues. In DNA, the CDR3 is TGTGCCAGCAGACTAGCGGGAGGTTCGACGGAGACCCAGTACTTC. Translating gives CASRLAGGSTETQYF. Full variable domain (remainder filled in from reference TRBV2 and TRBJ2-5): EPEVTQTPSHQVTQMGQEVILRCVPISNHLYFYWYRQILGQKVEFLVSFYNNEISEKSEIFDDQFSVERPDGSNFTLKIRSTKLEDSAMYFCASRLAGGSTETQYFGPGTRLLVL.

This clone came up a few times. The gene calls are TRBV28 and TRBJ2-3; possibly TRBD2 for D (6 bases). Germline V gene lookup returns CDR1 MDHEN and CDR2 SYDVKM. Trimming took off 3 bases at V and 4 bases at J, with 20 bases between the two ends. The CDR3 sequence is 17 residues long. Here the CDR3 DNA reads TGTGCCAGCAGTTTTACCAGCGGGCCCAGGAGGGCAGATACGCAGTATTTT. Protein sequence: CASSFTSGPRRADTQYF.

The chain recombines TRBV5-6 with TRBJ2-3; perhaps TRBD2 as D (5 bases). The germline V gene has CDR1 SGHDT and CDR2 YYEEEE. The CDR3 has 15 residues. Between the trimmed V and J ends, which lost 0 bases and 0 bases, there was a span of 8 bases. CDR3 sequence: CASSLGLTSTDTQYF. In DNA, the CDR3 is TGTGCCAGCAGCTTGGGACTAACTAGCACAGATACGCAGTATTTT.

This chain connects TRBV5-1 to TRBJ2-3; D is perhaps TRBD1 (5 bases). V dropped 0 bases and J dropped 1 base, with 6 bases sitting between them. The germline CDR1 and CDR2 sequences are SGHRS and YFSETQ. The CDR3 runs to 14 residues. In DNA form, the CDR3 reads TGCGCCAGCAGCTTGGAACAGGGCACAGATACGCAGTATTTT. It translates to CASSLEQGTDTQYF. The full variable domain, with the rest looked up from reference TRBV5-1 and TRBJ2-3, is KAGVTQTPRYLIKTRGQQVTLSCSPISGHRSVSWYQQTPGQGLQFLFEYFSETQRNKGNFPGRFSGRQFSNSRSEMNVSTLELGDSALYLCASSLEQGTDTQYFGPGTRLTVL.

This clone was seen only once. This chain uses TRBV3-1 (or the pseudogene TRBV3-2) with TRBJ2-7; D may be TRBD2 (5 bases). The CDR3 sequence is 15 residues long. The V gene's germline CDR1 is LGHDT and CDR2 YNNKEL (reference sequence). V lost 2 bases, J lost 5 bases, and 16 bases lay in between. The CDR3 is CASSQSGGPINEQYF. The CDR3 nucleotides are TGTGCCAGCAGCCAAAGCGGAGGCCCCATTAACGAGCAGTACTTC.

J is TRBJ1-3 and V is TRBV4-3; TRBD1 aligns across 8 bases. V was clipped by 4 bases and J by 0 bases; unmatched bases: 5. The CDR3 spans 16 residues. CDR1 is LGHNA, CDR2 YSLEER, per germline. Written as DNA, the CDR3 is TGCGCCAGCAGCCTGGACAGGGTGGGCTCTGGAAACACCATATATTTT. This encodes CASSLDRVGSGNTIYF.

This clone came up a few times. The chain carries TRBV7-9 and TRBJ2-1; 10 nucleotides line up with TRBD2. The CDR3 covers 16 residues. V gave up 8 bases and J gave up 4 bases; unmatched junction bases: 11. CDR1 and CDR2 from the germline V gene are SEHNR and FQNEAQ (reference sequence). The CDR3 region has the DNA TGTGCCAGCTCTAGCGGGAGTGGAGGGGGGTACAATGAGCAGTTCTTC. As protein: CASSSGSGGGYNEQFF.

This clone was seen a few times. CDR3 loop: CASSQRGRAFF. The CDR3 DNA is TGTGCCAGCAGCCAACGCGGGAGGGCTTTCTTT. V gene TRBV3-1 (or the pseudogene TRBV3-2) combines with J gene TRBJ1-1; D ambiguous. The CDR3 length is 11 residues. V was clipped by 2 bases and J by 11 bases, with 9 bases between them. The germline V gene encodes CDR1 LGHDT and CDR2 YNNKEL (reference sequence).

V gene TRBV19 combines with J gene TRBJ1-5, with 8 bases fitting TRBD1. Germline assignment: CDR1 LNHDA and CDR2 SQIVND (reference sequence). J gave up 7 bases and V 1 base, and 9 bases lay outside the gene matches. The CDR3 spans 16 residues. The CDR3 sequence is CASSIGLDRAGQPQHF. The CDR3 nucleotides are TGTGCCAGTAGTATAGGCTTGGACAGGGCAGGGCAGCCCCAGCATTTT.

The CDR3 DNA is TGCAGCGTTGGACAGCCCGCCATAGAGAAAACTGAAGCTTTCTTT. It yields the protein CSVGQPAIEKTEAFF. This chain links TRBV29-1 with TRBJ1-1, with a possible D match to TRBD1 (5 bases). Per the germline V gene, CDR1 is SQVTM and CDR2 is ANQGSEA. This CDR3 comprises 15 residues. Trimming shortened V by 4 bases and J by 5 bases, and 20 bases separated the two germline ends.

The chain joins TRBV3-1 (or the pseudogene TRBV3-2) to TRBJ2-7; 10 bases align to TRBD2. The CDR3 contains 19 residues. The V gene end was trimmed by 0 bases and the J gene end by 2 bases; junction bases not matched to a gene: 13. Germline CDR1 and CDR2: LGHDT and YNNKEL (reference sequence). Here the CDR3 reads CASSQDFPGGLAGAYEQYF. CDR3 DNA sequence: TGTGCCAGCAGCCAAGATTTCCCGGGTGGGCTAGCGGGGGCCTACGAGCAGTACTTC.

V usage is TRBV2 and J usage is TRBJ2-7; 9 bases map to TRBD1. V lost 6 bases and J lost 3; bases outside the gene matches: 3. The CDR3 length is 13 residues. Germline-derived CDR1 and CDR2 are SNHLY and FYNNEI. CDR3 in DNA: TGTGCCAGCAGAGGGACAGGGATCTACGAGCAGTACTTC. Residues: CASRGTGIYEQYF.

This chain uses TRBV2 with TRBJ1-1; D is unresolved. V was clipped by 6 bases and J by 6 bases, with 14 bases between them. The CDR3 covers 13 residues. Germline CDR1 and CDR2: SNHLY and FYNNEI. The DNA for the CDR3 is TGTGCCAGCAGCGTAGAAGCCCGTGCTGAAGCTTTCTTT. Translating gives CASSVEARAEAFF.

The CDR3 loop reads CASRPGQVYGYTF. DNA for the CDR3: TGTGCCAGCAGACCGGGACAGGTATATGGCTACACCTTC. The V call is TRBV28, the J call TRBJ1-2, with 8 bases identical to TRBD1. Germline V lookup: CDR1 MDHEN, CDR2 SYDVKM. The junction had 5 bases not matched to a gene; V was cut back by 6 bases and J by 5 bases. This CDR3 contains 13 residues.

V usage is TRBV9 and J usage is TRBJ1-4, with unresolved D. CDR3 length: 16 amino acids. The V and J ends lost 3 bases and 2 bases respectively, with 14 bases between them. Germline CDR1 reads SGDLS; CDR2 reads YYNGEE. The CDR3 sequence is CASSGPTAGTNEKLFF. DNA of the CDR3: TGTGCCAGCAGCGGTCCTACAGCCGGCACTAATGAAAAACTGTTTTTT.